Presented here are 7 T cell receptor beta chains from one specimen sequenced in a study of early T cells in non-severe SARS-CoV-2 infection. TCRdb redid the calling of the 5' RACE reads with MiXCR, one entry per CDR3 protein. The sample has 85,000 to 100,000 distinct CDR3 sequences; approximately 10% are singletons. Specimen: whole blood. These receptors all stem from an adult who was a healthcare worker with PCR-confirmed SARS-CoV-2 infection or an uninfected control (not recorded which).

This clonotype showed up many times. V gene TRBV20-1 combines with J gene TRBJ2-1; 9 bases map to TRBD2. In germline, CDR1 is DFQATT, CDR2 SNEGSKA (reference sequence). J was trimmed by 3 bases and V by 1 base; bases with no gene match: 4. This CDR3 comprises 15 residues. CDR3 amino acids: CSARGREGGYNEQFF. CDR3 coding DNA: TGCAGTGCTAGAGGGCGGGAGGGGGGCTACAATGAGCAGTTCTTC.

This clonotype was detected ten times or more. The genes are TRBV12-3 or TRBV12-4 and TRBJ2-6, with D uncertain. The V gene lost 4 bases and the J gene lost 0 bases, with 7 bases spanning the gap. CDR3 length: 15 amino acids. For the CDR3, the DNA is TGTGCCAGCAGTTATAGACGCTCTGGGGCCAACGTCCTGACTTTC. Protein: CASSYRRSGANVLTF.

This clonotype was counted ten times or more. J is TRBJ2-3 and V is TRBV7-6, with D unclear. CDR1 and CDR2 (germline): SGHVS, FNYEAQ. With 5 bases removed from V and 4 bases from J, the gap between germline ends came to 19 bases. The CDR3 is 16 amino acids. The CDR3 loop is CASSRQVNRPSDTQYF. CDR3 nucleotide sequence: TGTGCCAGCAGCCGCCAGGTTAACCGACCCTCAGATACGCAGTATTTT.

The V gene is TRBV2, the J gene TRBJ1-4, with D possibly being TRBD1 (6 bases). The germline V and J ends were trimmed by 4 bases and 5 bases, with 11 bases remaining between them. Germline V gene data show CDR1 as SNHLY and CDR2 as FYNNEI. CDR3 length equals 14 residues. The CDR3 loop is CASSVGQRNEKLFF. CDR3 coding DNA: TGTGCCAGCAGTGTCGGACAGAGGAATGAAAAACTGTTTTTT.

This clonotype was recorded many times. This chain connects TRBV29-1 to TRBJ2-1; 8 nucleotides line up with TRBD2. This CDR3 contains 14 residues. The V gene's germline CDR1 is SQVTM and CDR2 ANQGSEA. V lost 6 bases to trimming and J lost 9 bases; unmatched junction nucleotides: 13. CDR3 nucleotides: TGCAGCGTACCCTCCTGGACTAGCATCGGTGAGCAGTTCTTC. Its translation: CSVPSWTSIGEQFF.

This clonotype has only a few counts. The V gene is TRBV19, the J gene TRBJ1-5; D not resolved. CDR1 is LNHDA and CDR2 is SQIVND in the germline V gene (reference sequence). The CDR3 extends over 14 amino acids. V lost 3 bases and J lost 5, with 11 bases in between. The CDR3 DNA follows: TGTGCCAGTAGTATCGGGAACAGAGATCAGCCCCAGCATTTT. It is translated as CASSIGNRDQPQHF.

Turning to this clonotype: A junction end diverges from the germline sequence, so it may reflect a read error. The chain is built from TRBV5-1 and TRBJ2-5; 8 bases fit TRBD1. The germline CDR1 and CDR2 sequences are SGHRS and YFSETQ. The CDR3 sequence is 14 residues long. In DNA, the CDR3 is TGCACCAGCCGACCGGACAGGGACCAAGAGACCCAGTACTTC. It yields the protein CTSRPDRDQETQYF. The whole variable domain, filled in from reference TRBV5-1 and TRBJ2-5, reads KAGVTQTPRYLIKTRGQQVTLSCSPISGHRSVSWYQQTPGQGLQFLFEYFSETQRNKGNFPGRFSGRQFSNSRSEMNVSTLELGDSALYLCTSRPDRDQETQYFGPGTRLLVL.